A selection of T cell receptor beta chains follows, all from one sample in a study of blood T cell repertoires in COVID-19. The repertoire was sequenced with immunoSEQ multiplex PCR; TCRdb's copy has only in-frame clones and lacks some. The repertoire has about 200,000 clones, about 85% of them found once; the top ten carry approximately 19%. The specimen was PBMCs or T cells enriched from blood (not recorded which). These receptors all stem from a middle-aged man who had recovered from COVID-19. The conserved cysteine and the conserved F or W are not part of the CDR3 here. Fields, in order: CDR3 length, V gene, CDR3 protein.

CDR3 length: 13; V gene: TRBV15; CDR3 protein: ATSRATGGYQPQH
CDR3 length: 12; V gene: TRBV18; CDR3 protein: ASQPARGTGELF
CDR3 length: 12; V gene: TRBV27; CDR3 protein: ASMQREFSETQY
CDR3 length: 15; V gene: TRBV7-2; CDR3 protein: ASSSVLWAQGAGEQF
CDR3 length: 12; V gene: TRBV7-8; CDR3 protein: ASSSRQGSEKLF
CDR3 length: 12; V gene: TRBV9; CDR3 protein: ASSVGQGRHGYT
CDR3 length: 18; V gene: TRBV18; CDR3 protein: ASSPLIKRQKSSGANVLT
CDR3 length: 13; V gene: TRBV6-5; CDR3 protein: ASSYSIGAGYEQY
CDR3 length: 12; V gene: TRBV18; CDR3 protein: ASSLGTADRPQH
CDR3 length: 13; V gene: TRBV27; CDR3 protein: ASSLGSSYNSPLH
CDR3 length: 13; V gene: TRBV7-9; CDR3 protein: ASSLVTGDGKTQY
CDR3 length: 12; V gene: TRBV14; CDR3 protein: ASSQDLAPDTQY
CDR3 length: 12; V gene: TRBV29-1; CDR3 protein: SVRTGGMYTEAF
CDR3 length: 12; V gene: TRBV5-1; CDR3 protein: ASSLELLGDTQY
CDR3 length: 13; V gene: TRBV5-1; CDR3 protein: ASSLEGAAYNEQF
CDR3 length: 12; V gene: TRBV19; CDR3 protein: ASSTTRTGKGQY
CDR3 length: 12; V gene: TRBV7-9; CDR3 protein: ASSTGQGSPEAF
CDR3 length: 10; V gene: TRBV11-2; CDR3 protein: ASSNRDREIH
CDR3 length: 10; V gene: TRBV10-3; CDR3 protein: AISDAGYEQY
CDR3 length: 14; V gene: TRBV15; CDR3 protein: ATSSSGTLSYNEQF
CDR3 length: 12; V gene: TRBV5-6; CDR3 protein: ASSSTGGVETQY
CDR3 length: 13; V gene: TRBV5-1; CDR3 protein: ASSFTANSGNTIY
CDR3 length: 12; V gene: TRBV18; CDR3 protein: ASSLAGYTDTQY